This T cell receptor (beta chain) was recorded in a study of OX40 agonist ivuxolimab in advanced cancers. For the study in its entirety: Ivuxolimab, which targeted the costimulatory receptor OX40 (CD134), was an agonistic, fully human IgG2 monoclonal antibody. Intravenous ivuxolimab was administered to patients every 2 weeks at six dose levels: 0.01, 0.1, 0.3, 1.5, 3 and 10 mg/kg. Of the roughly 54 patients in dose escalation, approximately 20 had hepatocellular carcinoma, about 15 had melanoma, 9 had renal cell carcinoma and 9 had head and neck cancer. In the dose-escalation cohort, 82.7% of patients were male, and the mean age was approximately 60 years, with a range of roughly 23 to 85. Patients were allowed to have had prior anti-PD-1, anti-PD-L1 or anti-CTLA-4 therapy, and approximately 40% of the dose-escalation patients had been treated with checkpoint inhibitors. Partial responses occurred in three dose-escalation patients: two with cutaneous melanoma and one with hepatocellular carcinoma. The point of sequencing TCRbeta in the periphery was to test whether ivuxolimab changed TCR sequence diversity and drove clonal T-cell expansion. The monotherapy dose-escalation portion (N ≈ 52 patients) of the phase I ivuxolimab trial is reported in the paper. What the work shows at the level of the full study, not this receptor alone: At doses of 0.1 to 3.0 mg/kg, clonal expansion of both CD4+ and CD8+ T cells in blood was seen between baseline and week 6. Low levels of normalized T-cell clonal expansion were also seen in some nonresponding patients. In partial responders in the 0.1-3.0 mg/kg groups, normalized peripheral clonal expansion was found to be among the lowest, especially among CD8+ T cells. On average, CD8+ T cells showed more expanded clones than CD4+ T cells after ivuxolimab. The antigen specificity of the peripheral T cells that underwent clonal expansion was not determined.

The trial excluded patients who had a history of autoimmune disease or who were on systemic immunosuppression. Peripheral blood for TCR sequencing was collected from all dose cohorts at baseline, on cycle 4 day 1, and on cycle 7 day 1. The samples were taken from a phase I, first-in-human, multicenter, open-label dose-escalation trial of ivuxolimab. Adults with locally advanced or metastatic melanoma, renal cell, hepatocellular, or head and neck squamous cell carcinoma were enrolled in the trial. Before TCR sequencing, CD4+ T cells and CD8+ T cells were sorted from peripheral blood as separate populations. V is cut by 5 bases and J by 6 bases, and the space between the germline ends is 17 bases. The CDR3 runs 14 residues from the cysteine to the phenylalanine. This entry keeps only the CDR3 DNA: 42 bases, framed from base 1. Reading the germline V gene gives CDR1 SGHAT and CDR2 FQNNGV. To sequence the TCRbeta CDR3 region, genomic DNA was isolated from the sorted cells. The immunoSEQ Assay was used to sequence the TCRbeta CDR3 regions. Not all clones reach the TCRdb copy of this immuneACCESS table, which keeps in-frame sequences only. Checked studies attribute under half of the gap to unresolved V genes and leave the rest unexplained. This sample gives about 57,000 clones in total; 87% of them show up just once. The leading ten clones occupy 0.37% of the sample.

As to this clone: The specificity of this receptor is unknown. The input lacks base qualities; no much larger clone sits a single base away.

This receptor was obtained from an adult with an advanced solid tumor such as melanoma, head and neck, liver or kidney cancer. The material sequenced was CD4+ or CD8+ T cells sorted from blood, taken in a trial of the OX40 agonist ivuxolimab. Here the chain combines TRBV11-2 and TRBJ2-7, with the D gene not clear enough to name. The nucleotides read TGTGCCAGCAGCCCGCGCTTGACAAGGAGCGAGCAGTACTTC. This sequence encodes CASSPRLTRSEQYF.